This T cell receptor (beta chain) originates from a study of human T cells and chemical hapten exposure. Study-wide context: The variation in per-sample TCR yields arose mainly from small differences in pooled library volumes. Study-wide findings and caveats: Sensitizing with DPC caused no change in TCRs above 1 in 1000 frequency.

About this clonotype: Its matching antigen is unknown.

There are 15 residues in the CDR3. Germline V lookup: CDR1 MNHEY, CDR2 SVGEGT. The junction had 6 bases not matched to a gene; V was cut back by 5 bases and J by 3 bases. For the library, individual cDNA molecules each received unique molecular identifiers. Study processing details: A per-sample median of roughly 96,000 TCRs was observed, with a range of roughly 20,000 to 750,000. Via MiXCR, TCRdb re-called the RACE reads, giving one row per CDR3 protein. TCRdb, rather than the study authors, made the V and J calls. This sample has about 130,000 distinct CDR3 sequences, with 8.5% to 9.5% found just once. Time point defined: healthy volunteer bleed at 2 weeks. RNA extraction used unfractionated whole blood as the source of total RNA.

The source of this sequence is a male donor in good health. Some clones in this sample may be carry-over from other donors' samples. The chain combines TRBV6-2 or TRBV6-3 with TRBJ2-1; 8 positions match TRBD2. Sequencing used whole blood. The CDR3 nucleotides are TGTGCCAGCAGTAAACAGCGGGAGTACTACAATGAGCAGTTCTTC. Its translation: CASSKQREYYNEQFF.